This entry lists 23 T cell receptor beta chains sequenced from one sample in a study of T cell changes during pregnancy in multiple sclerosis. Generated by immunoSEQ multiplex PCR, the TCRdb table keeps only in-frame clones and is missing some. The table has 85,000 to 95,000 clones, around 92% seen once. The sample consisted of peripheral blood, taken after pregnancy. Receptors were obtained from a female donor in good health, enrolled as a control in a pregnancy study.

A note on this clone: Other DNA sequences in this sample translate to the same CDR3. This sequence joins TRBV15 and TRBJ1-2; D is possibly TRBD1 (5 bases). Germline CDR1 reads LNHNV; CDR2 reads YYDKDF (reference sequence). The CDR3 has 16 residues. The V end was cut by 1 base, the J end by 2 bases, with 14 bases between. CDR3 sequence reads: CATSRAPGQGNYGYTF. CDR3 bases: TGTGCCACCAGCAGAGCCCCTGGGCAGGGAAACTATGGCTACACCTTC.

The chain is built from TRBV7-9 and TRBJ2-2, with D possibly being TRBD1 (6 bases). The CDR3 has 14 amino acids. Germline CDR1 is SEHNR and CDR2 is FQNEAQ (reference sequence). V shed 1 base and J shed 7 bases, with 10 bases lying between them. CDR3 loop: CASSLDRDGGELFF. The DNA for the CDR3 is TGTGCCAGCAGCTTAGACAGGGATGGCGGGGAGCTGTTTTTT.

The gene calls are TRBV14 and TRBJ2-3; unclear D gene. The CDR3 is 14 amino acids. Trimming removed 1 base from V and 5 bases from J, with 10 bases in between. From germline, CDR1 is SGHDN and CDR2 FVKESK. The CDR3 spells CASSQALTGDTQYF. The CDR3 bases are TGTGCCAGCAGCCAAGCCCTAACCGGAGATACGCAGTATTTT.

V is TRBV27 and J is TRBJ1-5; TRBD1 aligns across 10 bases. Germline CDR1 and CDR2: MNHEY and SMNVEV (reference sequence). The CDR3 has 17 amino acids. With V trimmed by 5 bases and J by 1 base, 8 bases remained unmatched. The DNA of the CDR3 is TGTGCCAGCAGTGGGACAGGGGCCGGGAAGAGCAATCAGCCCCAGCATTTT. This gives the protein CASSGTGAGKSNQPQHF.

This rearrangement joins TRBV19 to TRBJ2-7; D is unclear. The CDR3 length is 9 residues. V was clipped by 9 bases and J by 5 bases, with 5 bases between them. Germline loops: CDR1 LNHDA, CDR2 SQIVND (reference sequence). CDR3 region: CASRNEQYF. Here the CDR3 DNA reads TGTGCCAGCAGGAACGAGCAGTACTTC.

The J gene is TRBJ1-1, the V gene TRBV28; possibly TRBD1 for D (5 bases). Trimming shortened V by 7 bases and J by 11 bases, and 14 bases separated the two germline ends. Germline V CDR1 and CDR2: MDHEN, SYDVKM. The CDR3 runs 11 residues. CDR3 protein: CASISDSAAFF. Here the CDR3 DNA reads TGTGCCAGCATCTCCGACAGTGCGGCTTTCTTT.

This clone showed up just once. V usage is TRBV4-1 and J usage is TRBJ2-1, with D perhaps matching TRBD2 (5 bases). The CDR3 is made up of 15 amino acids. V was cut by 1 base and J by 4 bases, with 11 bases left in between. Germline values: CDR1 MGHRA, CDR2 YSYEKL. CDR3 sequence: CASSQAPTTYNEQFF. The DNA for the CDR3 is TGCGCCAGCAGCCAAGCTCCGACTACTTACAATGAGCAGTTCTTC.

In this sample, this clone turned up once. V is TRBV6-5 and J is TRBJ1-4, with D unclear. CDR3 length: 13 amino acids. The germline V gene has CDR1 MNHEY and CDR2 SVGAGI. The V end was cut by 3 bases, the J end by 4 bases, with 6 bases between. The CDR3 bases are TGTGCCAGCAGTTATTCGTTTAATGAAAAACTGTTTTTT. Residues: CASSYSFNEKLFF.

The CDR3 region has the DNA TGCGCCAGCAGTAACCTAGCGGGGGGGGCAGAGCAAGAGACCCAGTACTTC. Protein: CASSNLAGGAEQETQYF. This rearrangement joins TRBV5-1 to TRBJ2-5, with 12 nucleotides matching TRBD2. V shed 5 bases, J shed 2 bases, and the junction held 10 bases outside the gene matches. The CDR3 loop spans 17 amino acids. Germline lookup yields CDR1 SGHRS and CDR2 YFSETQ. Variable domain in full (rest from reference TRBV5-1 and TRBJ2-5): KAGVTQTPRYLIKTRGQQVTLSCSPISGHRSVSWYQQTPGQGLQFLFEYFSETQRNKGNFPGRFSGRQFSNSRSEMNVSTLELGDSALYLCASSNLAGGAEQETQYFGPGTRLLVL.

This chain connects TRBV5-5 to TRBJ1-2; tentative D call: TRBD1 (6 bases). Deletions cut 4 bases from V and 4 bases from J, with 20 bases between. CDR1 and CDR2 from the germline V gene are SGHKS and YYEKEE (reference sequence). The CDR3 is made up of 16 amino acids. CDR3 protein: CASSPNYRERGYGYTF. DNA of the CDR3: TGTGCCAGCAGCCCCAATTACAGGGAGCGCGGCTATGGCTACACCTTC.

The chain joins TRBV27 to TRBJ2-7, with 10 bases matching TRBD1. The CDR3 covers 14 residues. Germline CDR1 reads MNHEY; CDR2 reads SMNVEV (reference sequence). V shed 6 bases, J shed 2 bases, and the junction held 4 bases outside the gene matches. The CDR3 reads CASSAGTGAYEQYF. The CDR3, as DNA: TGTGCCAGCAGCGCCGGGACAGGGGCCTACGAGCAGTACTTC.

The rearrangement links TRBV4-3 to TRBJ1-2; 7 nucleotides align to TRBD1. The V and J ends lost 1 base and 4 bases, in that order; junction bases with no gene match: 6. Germline V gives CDR1 LGHNA, CDR2 YSLEER. The CDR3 spans 15 residues. The CDR3 DNA is TGCGCCAGCAGCCAAGCCGCGCAGGGGGGCTATGGCTACACCTTC. Its translation is CASSQAAQGGYGYTF.

The V call is TRBV7-3, the J call TRBJ1-2, with a possible D match to TRBD1 (6 bases). Germline CDR1 reads SGHTA; CDR2 reads FQGTGA. Trimming pared 7 bases from V and 4 bases from J, leaving 16 bases between. CDR3 length: 14 amino acids. The CDR3 coding sequence is TGTGCCAGCAACCCCGGACAGAATATCTATGGCTACACCTTC. It yields the protein CASNPGQNIYGYTF.

The chain recombines TRBV19 with TRBJ1-1; 7 bases are shared with TRBD1. The CDR3 is made up of 15 amino acids. Germline V gene lookup returns CDR1 LNHDA and CDR2 SQIVND (reference sequence). The J segment lost 6 bases and the V segment lost 4 bases, leaving 11 bases of the junction unmatched. CDR3 coding DNA: TGTGCCAGTAGTACCCTGACAGGGAAATTCGCTGAAGCTTTCTTT. This codes for CASSTLTGKFAEAFF.

The chain has TRBV4-1 and TRBJ1-5; no definite D call. CDR3 length equals 17 residues. V was shortened by 2 bases and J by 4 bases, with 18 bases between the two germline ends. Germline V gene data show CDR1 as MGHRA and CDR2 as YSYEKL. CDR3 bases: TGCGCCAGCAGCCAACTGGGCCTGGGAGACCCAAATCAGCCCCAGCATTTT. Translation: CASSQLGLGDPNQPQHF.

V and J are TRBV9 and TRBJ2-3, with a weak D call TRBD2 (7 bases). CDR1 and CDR2 from the germline V gene are SGDLS and YYNGEE. The CDR3 runs to 15 residues. Trimming took off 1 base at V and 5 bases at J, with 14 bases between the two ends. The CDR3 nucleotides read TGTGCCAGCAGCGTAAGGGGGGGCCTTGGAGATACGCAGTATTTT. This translates into CASSVRGGLGDTQYF.

The rearrangement joins TRBV28 to TRBJ2-7; 8 bases are shared with TRBD1. Germline V lookup: CDR1 MDHEN, CDR2 SYDVKM. J gave up 9 bases and V 8 bases, and 9 bases lay outside the gene matches. The CDR3 covers 12 residues. CDR3 in amino acids: CASLRQGIGQYF. The CDR3 nucleotides are TGTGCCAGCTTGAGACAGGGGATTGGGCAGTACTTC.

The chain is built from TRBV25-1 and TRBJ2-5, with a tentative D call TRBD2 (6 bases). The CDR3 is 15 amino acids. Germline V CDR1 and CDR2: MGHDK, SYGVNS. The ends were cut back, 2 bases at V and 4 bases at J, with 14 bases in the middle. CDR3 in amino acids: CASSEAGPLRETQYF. CDR3 DNA: TGTGCCAGCAGTGAAGCGGGACCGCTTCGAGAGACCCAGTACTTC.

V usage is TRBV15 and J usage is TRBJ1-2; D possibly corresponds to TRBD1 (6 bases). The CDR3 is 15 residues long. Trimming took 3 bases from V and 1 from J, leaving 12 bases between them. Germline CDR1 and CDR2: LNHNV and YYDKDF (reference sequence). The DNA of the CDR3 is TGTGCCACCAGCAGGGCGGACAGTCGTAACTATGGCTACACCTTC. Protein: CATSRADSRNYGYTF.

The chain carries TRBV4-2 and TRBJ1-5; the D gene is possibly TRBD1 (6 bases). Germline V gene sequence: CDR1 LGHNA, CDR2 YNFKEQ. With 0 bases removed from V and 6 bases from J, the gap between germline ends came to 12 bases. This CDR3 comprises 15 residues. The CDR3 DNA reads as TGTGCCAGCAGCCAAGAGGTTCGAGGGGGTCAGCCCCAGCATTTT. Translated, it gives CASSQEVRGGQPQHF.

The J gene is TRBJ2-5, the V gene TRBV10-2; no firm D call. Deletions cut 6 bases from V and 2 bases from J, with 16 bases between. The CDR3 has 15 amino acids. Germline V lookup: CDR1 WSHSY, CDR2 SAAADI. The DNA of the CDR3 is TGCGCCAGCAGCTCTAGTATAGCTTTTCAAGAGACCCAGTACTTC. It yields the protein CASSSSIAFQETQYF.

This chain joins TRBV9 and TRBJ2-7; D uncertain. The CDR3 spans 13 residues. V dropped 0 bases and J dropped 7 bases, with 11 bases sitting between them. Germline values: CDR1 SGDLS, CDR2 YYNGEE. The CDR3 coding sequence is TGTGCCAGCAGCGTAGTGCACCTCGGGGAGCAGTACTTC. The encoded protein is CASSVVHLGEQYF.

The chain carries TRBV30 and TRBJ2-1; 7 bases fit TRBD2. The germline V gene has CDR1 GTSNPN and CDR2 SVGIG (reference sequence). Trimming at V came to 4 bases and at J to 5 bases, leaving 5 bases not matched to a gene. CDR3 size: 13 residues. Here the CDR3 reads CAWTSGAHNEQFF. CDR3 nucleotide sequence: TGTGCCTGGACTAGCGGAGCCCACAATGAGCAGTTCTTC.